Listed below are T cell receptor beta chains from one sample, sequenced in a study of cytomegalovirus exposure and HLA in healthy donors. Measured with immunoSEQ multiplex PCR; TCRdb has only the in-frame clones, and not every one. The sample holds about 140,000 clones, around 72% seen once. What was sequenced was PBMCs. The source is a man aged 50 to 59 in good health and CMV-seropositive. Both conserved end residues are part of each CDR3. A D gene is named only where the DNA matches it firmly. Expanded clones get a size class; other rows say once, few or many, or leave the size out.

v_gene	j_gene	abundance	d_gene	CDR3nt	CDR3aa
TRBV18	TRBJ1-2	few	TRBD1	TGTGCCAGCTCACCCGCGCCGGGGACAGGTTCATTGGGCTACACCTTC	CASSPAPGTGSLGYTF
TRBV5-8	TRBJ2-1	NA	TRBD2	TGTGCCAGCAGCTTTTACGGGGGGTATAATAATGAGCAGTTCTTC	CASSFYGGYNNEQFF
TRBV19	TRBJ2-2	NA	TRBD2	TGTGCCAGTAAGGGACTAGCGGGAGTGTGGAACGGGGAGCTGTTTTTT	CASKGLAGVWNGELFF
TRBV6-5	TRBJ1-2	NA	TRBD1	TGTTCCTCCGGGACAGGGGGCGGCTACACCTTC	CSSGTGGGYTF
TRBV7-7	TRBJ2-6	NA	NA	TGTGCTAGCAGCTTAGGAGGGGGCTCTGGGGCCAACGTCCTGACTTTC	CASSLGGGSGANVLTF
TRBV18	TRBJ1-2	NA	TRBD1	TGTGCCAGCTCACCCGTATCACAGGGGGCAGCGAACTATGGCTACACCTTC	CASSPVSQGAANYGYTF
TRBV13	TRBJ2-5	NA	NA	TGTGCCAGCAGCCTGGGACACCGAGAAGAGACCCAGTACTTC	CASSLGHREETQYF
TRBV2	TRBJ2-3	NA	TRBD2	TGTGCCAGCAGTGAAGGGGTAGCGGGGGGTGTAGATACGCAGTATTTT	CASSEGVAGGVDTQYF
TRBV6-4	TRBJ2-3	NA	TRBD2	TGTGCCAGCAGTGAGCGGGGGGGCACAGATACGCAGTATTTT	CASSERGGTDTQYF
TRBV5-6	TRBJ2-2	few	NA	TGTGCCAGCGCCCGACAGCAAACGAGAACCGGGGAGCTGTTTTTT	CASARQQTRTGELFF
TRBV7-9	TRBJ1-5	NA	NA	TGTTCCAGCAGCTTACAGGGCCTTGGCCAGCCCCAGCATTTT	CSSSLQGLGQPQHF
TRBV5-1	TRBJ2-2	NA	TRBD1	TGCGCCAGCAGCCCGGGGGACAGGGGGCCGGGGGAGCTGTTTTTT	CASSPGDRGPGELFF
TRBV29-1	TRBJ1-2	NA	NA	TGCAGTTTGGCCTTCCGGGGTAAGAGGAATGGCTACACCTTC	CSLAFRGKRNGYTF
TRBV5-8	TRBJ1-2	NA	NA	TGTGCCAGCAGCTTAATGGCGGTCTATGGCTACACCTTC	CASSLMAVYGYTF
TRBV7-6	TRBJ1-1	once	NA	TGTGCCAGCAGCCCTCGGGGGGGCGCGAACACCGAAGCTTTCTTT	CASSPRGGANTEAFF
TRBV5-1	TRBJ2-7	NA	TRBD2	TGCGCCAGCAGCTTAGTAACTAGCGGGACGCGTCTACGAGAGCAGTACTTC	CASSLVTSGTRLREQYF
TRBV7-9	TRBJ1-3	few	TRBD1	TGTTCCAGCAGCGGCCGATCAGGGGGCAGGGCTGGAAACACCATATATTTT	CSSSGRSGGRAGNTIYF
TRBV7-2	TRBJ2-4	NA	TRBD1	TGTGCCAGCAGCTTAGTGGGACAGGGGGCTTCCGCGGGTAACATTCAGTACTTC	CASSLVGQGASAGNIQYF
TRBV7-3	TRBJ2-2	NA	NA	TGTGCCAGCAGCCGCGACATGAACACCGGGGAGCTGTTTTTT	CASSRDMNTGELFF
TRBV5-6	TRBJ2-7	NA	TRBD2	TGTGCCAGCAGCTTGTGGACTAGCGGGGGGTGGTCCTACGAGCAGTACTTC	CASSLWTSGGWSYEQYF
TRBV5-6	TRBJ2-1	NA	TRBD1	TGTGCCAGCAGGTGGACAGGGGGGCGGCAGTTCTTC	CASRWTGGRQFF
TRBV5-1	TRBJ2-2	NA	NA	TGCGCCAGCAGCTTGGCACAGGGAAACACCGGGGAGCTGTTTTTT	CASSLAQGNTGELFF
TRBV29-1	TRBJ2-3	NA	NA	TGCAGCGTTTTCTCTGACAGGTCTAGCACAGATACGCAGTATTTT	CSVFSDRSSTDTQYF
TRBV5-3	TRBJ1-1	few	NA	TGTGCCAGAAGCTCGGGGGGGGTGAGACAGAATAACACTGAAGCTTTCTTT	CARSSGGVRQNNTEAFF
TRBV7-3	TRBJ1-1	NA	NA	TGTGCCAGCAGCTTACGGGCACAGGGTGAAGCTTTCTTT	CASSLRAQGEAFF
TRBV27	TRBJ1-5	few	NA	TGTGCCAGCAGTCCCCGAACAGGGACTCAGCCCCAGCATTTT	CASSPRTGTQPQHF
TRBV5-1	TRBJ2-1	NA	TRBD2	TGCGCCAGCAGCCCGGCGGGACTAGCGGAATACAATGAGCAGTTCTTC	CASSPAGLAEYNEQFF
TRBV5-4	TRBJ1-2	once	TRBD1	TGTGCCAGCAGCTTGCAGGGGGCAGAGGGCTACACCTTC	CASSLQGAEGYTF
TRBV6-1	TRBJ1-5	NA	NA	TGTGCCAGTACGGGGTCAAGCAATCAGCCCCAGCATTTT	CASTGSSNQPQHF
TRBV6-6	TRBJ2-7	NA	TRBD1	TGTGCCAGCAGTTTAGATCAGGACAGGGTGCACGAGCAGTACTTC	CASSLDQDRVHEQYF
TRBV5-8	TRBJ1-2	NA	NA	TGTGCCAGCAGCTTGTATGGGGAGGACTATGGCTACACCTTC	CASSLYGEDYGYTF
TRBV27	TRBJ1-3	once	NA	TGTGCCAGCCCCCAAAAACGGGGGGGTGGAAACACCATATATTTT	CASPQKRGGGNTIYF
TRBV9	TRBJ1-1	NA	NA	TGTGCCAGCAGCCGGACAGTCATTACTGAAGCTTTCTTT	CASSRTVITEAFF
TRBV5-1	TRBJ1-1	few	NA	TGCGCCAGCAGCTTGGCGGGGGGTAGGGGCACTGAAGCTTTCTTT	CASSLAGGRGTEAFF
TRBV4-3	TRBJ2-4	few	TRBD1	TGCGCCAGCAGCCAAGACCTTGGACAGGGTAAAGTTTCCAAAAACATTCAGTACTTC	CASSQDLGQGKVSKNIQYF
TRBV19	TRBJ2-1	NA	TRBD2	TGTGCCAGTAGTACCGACGGCGGGGGGGCAAGTGAGCAGTTCTTC	CASSTDGGGASEQFF
TRBV7-9	TRBJ2-1	NA	NA	TGTTCCAGCAGCCCAGTAAGCTCCTACAATGAGCAGTTCTTC	CSSSPVSSYNEQFF